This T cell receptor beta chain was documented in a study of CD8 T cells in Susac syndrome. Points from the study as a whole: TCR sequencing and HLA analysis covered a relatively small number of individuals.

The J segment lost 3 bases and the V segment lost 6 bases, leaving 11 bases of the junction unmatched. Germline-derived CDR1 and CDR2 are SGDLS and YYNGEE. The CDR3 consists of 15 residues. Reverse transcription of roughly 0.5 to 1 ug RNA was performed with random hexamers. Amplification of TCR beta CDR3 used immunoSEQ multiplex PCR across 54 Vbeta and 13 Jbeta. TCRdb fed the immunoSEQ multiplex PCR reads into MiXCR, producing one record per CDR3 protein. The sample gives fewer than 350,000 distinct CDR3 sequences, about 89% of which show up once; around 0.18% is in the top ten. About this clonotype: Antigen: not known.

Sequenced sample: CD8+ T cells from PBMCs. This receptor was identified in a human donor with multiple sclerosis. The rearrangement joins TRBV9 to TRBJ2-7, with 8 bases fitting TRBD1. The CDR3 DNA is TGTGCCAGCACCGTCGGGGCAGGGGGCGGCTACGAGCAGTACTTC. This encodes CASTVGAGGGYEQYF.